One sample yielded the 28 T cell receptor beta chains listed below, sequenced in a study of T cells expressing NK-cell markers. After re-calling the 5' RACE reads, TCRdb lists one entry per CDR3 protein, DNA absent. The repertoire shows about 440,000 distinct CDR3 sequences; the top ten hold 7.3%. Sequenced: blood T cells: a sorted CD56 or NKG2C T cell subset, CD4+ or CD8+ T cells, or bulk PBMC T cells (not recorded which). The source of these receptors is a woman between 18 and 70 years old in good health.

The chain has TRBV19 and TRBJ2-7. The germline gives CDR1 LNHDA, CDR2 SQIVND (reference sequence). The CDR3 has 13 amino acids. CDR3 region: CASSIGHHYEQYF.

This chain links TRBV6-2 or TRBV6-3 with TRBJ2-3. CDR1 is MNHEY and CDR2 is SVGEGT in the germline V gene. The CDR3 is made up of 16 amino acids. The CDR3 loop is CASRVDRLYSTDTQYF.

This rearrangement joins TRBV7-9 to TRBJ2-3; TCRdb returns TRBD1, unconfirmable since there is no DNA. The germline V gene has CDR1 SEHNR and CDR2 FQNEAQ (reference sequence). CDR3 length: 15 amino acids. This chain's CDR3 is CASSPPGGGTDTQYF.

The chain links TRBV20-1 to TRBJ2-1; TCRdb proposes TRBD1, but this gene call is untestable without DNA. Per germline, CDR1 DFQATT and CDR2 SNEGSKA (reference sequence). The CDR3 has 16 residues. The CDR3 protein is CSALGGVAEVYNEQFF.

V and J are TRBV10-3 and TRBJ1-1; TCRdb outputs TRBD1, but without DNA this stays unchecked. This CDR3 comprises 13 residues. Germline V CDR1 and CDR2: ENHRY, SYGVKD. The CDR3 protein is CAMRQGGGTEAFF.

V and J are TRBV27 and TRBJ1-6; the D call from TCRdb, TRBD1, cannot be confirmed without DNA. This CDR3 comprises 15 residues. Germline V gene lookup returns CDR1 MNHEY and CDR2 SMNVEV (reference sequence). The CDR3 here is CASSLTGTDGSPLHF.

The chain combines TRBV29-1 with TRBJ1-2. CDR3 length: 14 amino acids. Germline lookup yields CDR1 SQVTM and CDR2 ANQGSEA. CDR3 sequence reads: CSARGGSDNYGYTF. Complete variable domain (other parts from reference TRBV29-1 and TRBJ1-2): SAVISQKPSRDICQRGTSLTIQCQVDSQVTMMFWYRQQPGQSLTLIATANQGSEATYESGFVIDKFPISRPNLTFSTLTVSNMSPEDSSIYLCSARGGSDNYGYTFGSGTRLTVV.

V is TRBV5-5 and J is TRBJ2-6; TCRdb selects TRBD1, and the lack of DNA leaves this call unchecked. This CDR3 contains 17 residues. Per the germline V gene, CDR1 is SGHKS and CDR2 is YYEKEE (reference sequence). CDR3 sequence: CASSLDLGRAGANVLTF.

The J gene is TRBJ1-6, the V gene TRBV12-3 or TRBV12-4. The CDR3 has 11 residues. CDR3 in amino acids: CASTDGRPLHF.

J is TRBJ2-7 and V is TRBV5-8. CDR1 and CDR2 from the germline V gene are SGHTS and YDEGEE. The CDR3 is 12 residues long. This CDR3 reads CASSRRIDEQYF.

The chain has TRBV20-1 and TRBJ1-5. Germline-derived CDR1 and CDR2 are DFQATT and SNEGSKA (reference sequence). CDR3 length: 12 residues. CDR3 amino acids: CSARPSNQPQHF.

The genes are TRBV28 and TRBJ2-7; as DNA is missing, the TRBD1 call by TCRdb cannot be tested. Germline assignment: CDR1 MDHEN and CDR2 SYDVKM. The CDR3 length is 13 residues. The CDR3 here is CASSIQGAHEQYF.

The rearrangement uses TRBV28 and TRBJ2-7; TCRdb proposes TRBD1, but this gene call is untestable without DNA. In germline, CDR1 is MDHEN, CDR2 SYDVKM. There are 13 residues in the CDR3. This chain's CDR3 is CATSRDPVYEQYF.

CDR3 protein: CASSRLAGHYNEQFF. The V call is TRBV5-6, the J call TRBJ2-1; TCRdb reports TRBD2, a call that lacks DNA to check it against. The CDR3 is 15 residues long. The germline CDR1 and CDR2 sequences are SGHDT and YYEEEE.

The V gene is TRBV6-5, the J gene TRBJ2-3; TCRdb names TRBD2, which stays unverified in the absence of DNA. The length of the CDR3 is 17 residues. Germline V gives CDR1 MNHEY, CDR2 SVGAGI. The CDR3 region is CASSSGGLAGITDTQYF.

The CDR3 sequence: CSARGDGGNQPQHF. The chain uses TRBV20-1 and TRBJ1-5; TCRdb picks TRBD1, but there is no DNA to check that call. Germline CDR1 reads DFQATT; CDR2 reads SNEGSKA (reference sequence). The CDR3 is 14 amino acids.

The chain has TRBV7-9 and TRBJ2-7; TCRdb names TRBD2, which stays unverified in the absence of DNA. The length of the CDR3 is 12 residues. Germline-derived CDR1 and CDR2 are SEHNR and FQNEAQ (reference sequence). The CDR3 sequence is CATSAVSYEQYF.

CDR3: CSVVWAGNTEAFF. The chain combines TRBV29-1 with TRBJ1-1. Germline lookup yields CDR1 SQVTM and CDR2 ANQGSEA. CDR3 length: 13 residues.

This CDR3 reads CSATGPYEQYF. V usage is TRBV20-1 and J usage is TRBJ2-7. Per germline, CDR1 DFQATT and CDR2 SNEGSKA (reference sequence). CDR3 length equals 11 residues.

The J gene is TRBJ2-7, the V gene TRBV18; the D gene TCRdb calls, TRBD1, cannot be checked with no DNA. Looked up from germline, CDR1 is KGHSH and CDR2 is LQKENI. CDR3 length: 13 residues. This CDR3 is CASSPPRGYEQYF.

V and J are TRBV7-8 and TRBJ1-1. Germline V gene lookup returns CDR1 SGHVS and CDR2 FQNEAQ. The CDR3 spans 16 residues. The CDR3 here is CASSLVEVRGGGRAFF.

The chain is built from TRBV20-1 and TRBJ2-4; no DNA is available, so the TRBD2 call from TCRdb remains unchecked. The CDR3 runs 15 residues. Germline CDR1 and CDR2: DFQATT and SNEGSKA (reference sequence). The CDR3 spells CSAPQLVGAKNIQYF.

The chain uses TRBV11-2 and TRBJ2-7; TCRdb lists TRBD1, though no DNA is available to test this call. The CDR3 consists of 13 residues. Germline CDR1 reads SGHAT; CDR2 reads FQNNGV. CDR3: CASSTGLGYEQYF.

The rearrangement joins TRBV7-9 to TRBJ2-1; TCRdb lists TRBD1, though no DNA is available to test this call. There are 13 residues in the CDR3. The V gene's germline CDR1 is SEHNR and CDR2 FQNEAQ (reference sequence). The CDR3 protein is CASSLTGGNEQFF.

This chain connects TRBV20-1 to TRBJ2-7; the D gene TCRdb calls, TRBD1, cannot be checked with no DNA. The germline V gene encodes CDR1 DFQATT and CDR2 SNEGSKA (reference sequence). CDR3 length: 14 amino acids. CDR3 sequence: CSAPTGTNPYEQYF.

The CDR3 is CASSPDPGYNEQFF. The chain carries TRBV7-3 and TRBJ2-1; the D call of TRBD1 rests on TCRdb alone, since no DNA is present to check it. The CDR3 runs to 14 residues. CDR1 and CDR2 (germline): SGHTA, FQGTGA.

The J gene is TRBJ1-5, the V gene TRBV20-1; TCRdb designates TRBD1, a call that cannot be tested without DNA. The CDR3 extends over 13 amino acids. The germline V gene has CDR1 DFQATT and CDR2 SNEGSKA (reference sequence). CDR3: CSARDRGDQPQHF.

J is TRBJ1-2 and V is TRBV6-1; TCRdb selects TRBD1, and the lack of DNA leaves this call unchecked. The CDR3 has 16 amino acids. Germline loops: CDR1 MNHNS, CDR2 SASEGT. CDR3: CASAGTADTANYGYTF.